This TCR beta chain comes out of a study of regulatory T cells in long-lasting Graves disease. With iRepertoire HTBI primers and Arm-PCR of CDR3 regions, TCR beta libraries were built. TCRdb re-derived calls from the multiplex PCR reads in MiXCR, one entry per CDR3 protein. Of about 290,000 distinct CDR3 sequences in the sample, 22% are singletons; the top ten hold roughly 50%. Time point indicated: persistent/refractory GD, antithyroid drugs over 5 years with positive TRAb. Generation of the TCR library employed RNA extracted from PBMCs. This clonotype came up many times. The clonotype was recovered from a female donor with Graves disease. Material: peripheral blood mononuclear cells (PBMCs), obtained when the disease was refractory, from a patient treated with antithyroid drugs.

The CDR3 DNA sequence: TGTGCCAGCAGCGTAGGTGGGGGGGTCCAAGAGACCCAGTACTTC. Its protein product is CASSVGGGVQETQYF. The rearrangement joins TRBV9 to TRBJ2-5, with 7 bases matching TRBD2. The CDR3 length is 15 residues. V shed 0 bases, J shed 1 base, and the junction held 3 bases outside the gene matches. Germline V lookup: CDR1 SGDLS, CDR2 YYNGEE. Full variable domain (remainder filled in from reference TRBV9 and TRBJ2-5): DSGVTQTPKHLITATGQRVTLRCSPRSGDLSVYWYQQSLDQGLQFLIQYYNGEERAKGNILERFSAQQFPDLHSELNLSSLELGDSALYFCASSVGGGVQETQYFGPGTRLLVL.